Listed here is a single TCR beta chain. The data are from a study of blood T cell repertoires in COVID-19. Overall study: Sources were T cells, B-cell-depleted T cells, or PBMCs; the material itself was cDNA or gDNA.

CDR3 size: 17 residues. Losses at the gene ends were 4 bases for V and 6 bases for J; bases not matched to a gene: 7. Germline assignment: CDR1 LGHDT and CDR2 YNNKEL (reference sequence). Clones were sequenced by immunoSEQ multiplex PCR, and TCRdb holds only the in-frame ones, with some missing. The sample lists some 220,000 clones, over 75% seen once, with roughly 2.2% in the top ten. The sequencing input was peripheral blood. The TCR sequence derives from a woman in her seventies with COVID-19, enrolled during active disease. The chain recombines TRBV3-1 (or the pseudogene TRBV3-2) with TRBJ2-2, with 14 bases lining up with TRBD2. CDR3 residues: CASSLIGLAGGSGELFF. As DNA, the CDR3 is TGTGCCAGCAGCCTTATTGGACTAGCGGGAGGCTCCGGGGAGCTGTTTTTT.